Following are 25 T cell receptor beta chains from one sample sequenced in a study of cytomegalovirus exposure and HLA in healthy donors. Use of 60 Vbeta and 13 Jbeta primers characterized the PCR. The data were produced by immunoSEQ multiplex PCR, yet TCRdb's version contains in-frame clones alone and is incomplete. The sample contains about 190,000 clones, roughly 79% of which appear only once. The sequenced sample consisted of PBMCs. The receptors derive from a woman aged 18-29 years in good health and CMV-seronegative.

This clone was picked up one time. The chain recombines TRBV4-1 with TRBJ2-2, with D possibly being TRBD1 (6 bases). Per the germline V gene, CDR1 is MGHRA and CDR2 is YSYEKL. The V end lost 1 base, the J end lost 4 bases, and 10 bases lay between the germline ends. The CDR3 contains 15 residues. CDR3 sequence reads: CASSQAGQITGELFF. The CDR3 DNA reads TGCGCCAGCAGCCAAGCTGGACAGATCACCGGGGAGCTGTTTTTT.

Regarding this clone: Its ends do not fully match the called genes, so a read error is possible. The gene calls are TRBV7-9 and TRBJ2-1; TRBD1 matches at 8 bases. Looked up from germline, CDR1 is SEHNR and CDR2 is FQNEAQ (reference sequence). This CDR3 is built from 16 residues. CDR3 amino acids: CSSSSLGQGVYNEQFF. In DNA, the CDR3 is TGTTCCAGCAGCTCACTCGGACAGGGCGTATACAATGAGCAGTTCTTC. The entire variable domain, with the rest obtained from reference TRBV7-9 and TRBJ2-1, is as follows: DTGVSQNPRHKITKRGQNVTFRCDPISEHNRLYWYRQTLGQGPEFLTYFQNEAQLEKSRLLSDRFSAERPKGSFSTLEIQRTEQGDSAMYLCSSSSLGQGVYNEQFFGPGTRLTVL.

The chain links TRBV9 to TRBJ2-1; TRBD2 aligns across 9 bases. Germline values: CDR1 SGDLS, CDR2 YYNGEE. Trimming cost V 4 bases and J 3 bases; bases outside gene matches: 8. The CDR3 has 16 amino acids. CDR3 residues: CASSPSGGTDYNEQFF. The CDR3 nucleotides read TGTGCCAGCAGCCCAAGCGGGGGGACTGACTACAATGAGCAGTTCTTC. The variable domain in full, completed from reference TRBV9 and TRBJ2-1, reads DSGVTQTPKHLITATGQRVTLRCSPRSGDLSVYWYQQSLDQGLQFLIQYYNGEERAKGNILERFSAQQFPDLHSELNLSSLELGDSALYFCASSPSGGTDYNEQFFGPGTRLTVL.

The chain employs TRBV4-2 and TRBJ1-5; TRBD1 matches at 7 bases. This CDR3 spans 19 amino acids. The germline V gene has CDR1 LGHNA and CDR2 YNFKEQ. The trim removed 0 bases at V and 4 bases at J, leaving 15 bases unmatched. The CDR3 nucleotides read TGTGCCAGCAGCCAAGAGCTCCCTATGACAGGGCAAAGAAATCAGCCCCAGCATTTT. This translates into CASSQELPMTGQRNQPQHF.

The chain links TRBV4-2 to TRBJ2-1; 11 positions agree with TRBD1. This CDR3 has 14 residues. The trim removed 4 bases at V and 8 bases at J, leaving 4 bases unmatched. CDR1 and CDR2 from the germline V gene are LGHNA and YNFKEQ. The CDR3, as DNA: TGTGCCAGCAGCCCGGGACAGGGGGGCGATGAGCAGTTCTTC. This translates into CASSPGQGGDEQFF.

This clone was seen a handful of times. The chain employs TRBV9 and TRBJ1-3; D unclear. The CDR3 has 14 amino acids. V lost 5 bases, J lost 0 bases, and 9 bases lay in between. From germline, CDR1 is SGDLS and CDR2 YYNGEE. CDR3 in amino acids: CASSEHSSGNTIYF. Here the CDR3 DNA reads TGTGCCAGCAGTGAGCACAGCTCTGGAAACACCATATATTTT.

This sequence joins TRBV2 and TRBJ2-7; D is perhaps TRBD2 (6 bases). The CDR3 runs 13 residues. The V and J ends lost 7 bases and 7 bases respectively, with 17 bases between them. CDR1 is SNHLY, CDR2 FYNNEI, per germline. The CDR3 coding sequence is TGTGCCAGCACTGGTGGGGGGTCGGGGGAGCAGTACTTC. It codes for CASTGGGSGEQYF.

This chain connects TRBV6-1 to TRBJ1-1; D unresolved. The length of the CDR3 is 13 residues. CDR1 and CDR2 from the germline V gene are MNHNS and SASEGT. Trimming stripped 5 bases from V and 3 bases from J, with 10 bases between. CDR3 loop: CASSPEVDTEAFF. The CDR3 nucleotides are TGTGCCAGCAGTCCCGAGGTGGACACTGAAGCTTTCTTT.

This clone was observed a handful of times. This chain connects TRBV5-4 to TRBJ1-3; a weak D match, TRBD1 (6 bases). This CDR3 has 18 amino acids. CDR1 SGHNT and CDR2 YYREEE come from the germline V gene (reference sequence). V dropped 5 bases and J dropped 2 bases, with 23 bases sitting between them. Here the CDR3 reads CASSLAQHGGPPGNTIYF. The CDR3 DNA reads as TGTGCCAGCAGTCTCGCCCAACACGGGGGGCCCCCTGGAAACACCATATATTTT.

The chain combines TRBV7-9 with TRBJ1-1, with D uncertain. V gave up 5 bases and J gave up 0 bases, with 13 bases separating them. This CDR3 has 15 amino acids. Germline V gene lookup returns CDR1 SEHNR and CDR2 FQNEAQ (reference sequence). The CDR3: CASSDPPNMNTEAFF. The CDR3 DNA follows: TGTGCCAGCAGCGATCCCCCAAACATGAACACTGAAGCTTTCTTT.

The rearrangement links TRBV4-2 to TRBJ2-1; 12 bases map to TRBD2. V lost 1 base to trimming and J lost 8 bases; unmatched junction nucleotides: 3. Germline V gene data show CDR1 as LGHNA and CDR2 as YNFKEQ. The CDR3 spans 15 residues. The CDR3 protein is CASSQGLAGVDEQFF. The DNA for the CDR3 is TGTGCCAGCAGCCAAGGACTAGCGGGAGTCGATGAGCAGTTCTTC.

The table lists this clone with a few counts. The chain is built from TRBV4-1 and TRBJ1-5; 7 positions match TRBD1. The CDR3 has 14 amino acids. J lost 5 bases, V lost 1 base, and 2 bases had no gene match. Germline V lookup: CDR1 MGHRA, CDR2 YSYEKL. The CDR3 region is CASSQVQGDQPQHF. In nucleotides, the CDR3 is TGCGCCAGCAGCCAAGTTCAGGGGGATCAGCCCCAGCATTTT.

The chain has TRBV28 and TRBJ2-7; 10 nucleotides align to TRBD2. Germline V lookup: CDR1 MDHEN, CDR2 SYDVKM. Trimming cost V 4 bases and J 3 bases; bases outside gene matches: 6. The CDR3 length is 15 residues. The CDR3, as DNA: TGTGCCAGCAGTTGGGGCTGGACTAGCGGCTACGAGCAGTACTTC. This translates into CASSWGWTSGYEQYF.

V gene TRBV18 combines with J gene TRBJ1-5; 8 bases agree with TRBD1. The germline V gene has CDR1 KGHSH and CDR2 LQKENI. With 0 bases clipped from V and 4 bases from J, the junction kept 2 bases outside the gene matches. The CDR3 has 15 residues. This CDR3 reads CASSPPGQVNQPQHF. The DNA of the CDR3 is TGTGCCAGCTCACCACCGGGACAGGTGAATCAGCCCCAGCATTTT.

The chain recombines TRBV28 with TRBJ2-5; unclear D gene. The CDR3 spans 13 residues. The V gene's germline CDR1 is MDHEN and CDR2 SYDVKM. With 6 bases removed from V and 3 bases from J, the gap between germline ends came to 11 bases. CDR3 residues: CASRPTRKETQYF. As DNA, the CDR3 is TGTGCCAGCAGGCCGACACGTAAAGAGACCCAGTACTTC.

V gene TRBV28 combines with J gene TRBJ1-5; tentatively, D is TRBD1 (6 bases). Looked up from germline, CDR1 is MDHEN and CDR2 is SYDVKM. The CDR3 sequence is 14 residues long. V lost 7 bases to trimming and J lost 0 bases, with 10 bases between them. The CDR3 region is CASKDSSSNQPQHF. CDR3 bases: TGTGCCAGCAAGGACAGTTCTAGCAATCAGCCCCAGCATTTT.

This clone was recorded once. The chain recombines TRBV7-3 with TRBJ2-3, with 11 bases identical to TRBD2. The CDR3 is 19 residues long. V lost 4 bases to trimming and J lost 3 bases; unmatched junction nucleotides: 15. Looked up from germline, CDR1 is SGHTA and CDR2 is FQGTGA. The CDR3 loop is CASSSTGLAGGGITDTQYF. The DNA of the CDR3 is TGTGCCAGCAGCTCCACCGGACTAGCGGGCGGGGGGATAACAGATACGCAGTATTTT.

The CDR3: CASSPLRQGEAFF. In DNA form, the CDR3 reads TGTGCCAGCAGTCCACTACGACAGGGTGAAGCTTTCTTT. The rearrangement uses TRBV6-5 and TRBJ1-1; TRBD1 agrees at 7 bases. This CDR3 comprises 13 residues. Germline V CDR1 and CDR2: MNHEY, SVGAGI. The trim removed 5 bases at V and 7 bases at J, leaving 7 bases unmatched.

This clone was counted a single time. The chain joins TRBV19 to TRBJ2-1, with 9 bases aligning to TRBD2. The J segment lost 8 bases and the V segment lost 6 bases, leaving 8 bases of the junction unmatched. The CDR3 contains 14 residues. Per germline, CDR1 LNHDA and CDR2 SQIVND (reference sequence). In nucleotides, the CDR3 is TGTGCCAGTAGCAATAGCGGGAGTGTCGATGAGCAGTTCTTC. Amino acids: CASSNSGSVDEQFF.

This chain joins TRBV7-3 and TRBJ2-3; 9 bases align to TRBD1. V was pared by 2 bases and J by 0 bases, with 12 bases of the junction left unmatched. The CDR3 loop spans 19 amino acids. Germline V CDR1 and CDR2: SGHTA, FQGTGA. CDR3 region: CASSLETGGGPASTDTQYF. In DNA form, the CDR3 reads TGTGCCAGCAGCTTAGAGACAGGGGGAGGACCCGCTAGCACAGATACGCAGTATTTT.

CDR3 coding DNA: TGCGCCAGCAGTGAGATAGGGACAGGGGTCGGCCAGCCCCAGCATTTT. Residues: CASSEIGTGVGQPQHF. The genes are TRBV10-2 and TRBJ1-5, with 10 bases lining up with TRBD1. Germline assignment: CDR1 WSHSY and CDR2 SAAADI. The CDR3 runs to 16 residues. V shed 2 bases and J 7 bases; nucleotides not matched to a gene: 8.

The CDR3: CASSLGTSGGETQYF. The CDR3 region has the DNA TGTGCCAGCAGCTTAGGGACTAGCGGGGGTGAGACCCAGTACTTC. This rearrangement joins TRBV11-2 to TRBJ2-5; 13 bases match TRBD2. The CDR3 length is 15 residues. CDR1 is SGHAT, CDR2 FQNNGV, per germline. V shed 1 base, J shed 5 bases, and the junction held 1 base outside the gene matches.

V usage is TRBV7-8 and J usage is TRBJ2-7, with D maybe TRBD1 (6 bases). The ends were cut back, 4 bases at V and 3 bases at J, with 13 bases in the middle. The CDR3 is 14 amino acids. CDR1 and CDR2 (germline): SGHVS, FQNEAQ. CDR3 sequence: CASSSRTDIYEQYF. CDR3 DNA: TGTGCCAGCAGCTCCCGGACAGATATCTACGAGCAGTACTTC.

J is TRBJ2-7 and V is TRBV29-1; 12 positions agree with TRBD2. Germline CDR1 and CDR2: SQVTM and ANQGSEA. Trimming took 0 bases from V and 0 from J; bases not matched to a gene: 9. This CDR3 spans 18 amino acids. In DNA form, the CDR3 reads TGCAGCGTTGAAGATTACGGTCTAGCGGGAGGGACCTCCTACGAGCAGTACTTC. Amino acid sequence: CSVEDYGLAGGTSYEQYF.

V usage is TRBV4-1 and J usage is TRBJ2-1; TRBD2 is a possible D gene (6 bases). V was shortened by 3 bases and J by 4 bases, with 19 bases between the two germline ends. The CDR3 totals 17 residues. Germline V gene data show CDR1 as MGHRA and CDR2 as YSYEKL. The CDR3 DNA reads as TGCGCCAGCAGCCAGGGAGGCCTACGGGACGGTTACAATGAGCAGTTCTTC. Protein sequence: CASSQGGLRDGYNEQFF.